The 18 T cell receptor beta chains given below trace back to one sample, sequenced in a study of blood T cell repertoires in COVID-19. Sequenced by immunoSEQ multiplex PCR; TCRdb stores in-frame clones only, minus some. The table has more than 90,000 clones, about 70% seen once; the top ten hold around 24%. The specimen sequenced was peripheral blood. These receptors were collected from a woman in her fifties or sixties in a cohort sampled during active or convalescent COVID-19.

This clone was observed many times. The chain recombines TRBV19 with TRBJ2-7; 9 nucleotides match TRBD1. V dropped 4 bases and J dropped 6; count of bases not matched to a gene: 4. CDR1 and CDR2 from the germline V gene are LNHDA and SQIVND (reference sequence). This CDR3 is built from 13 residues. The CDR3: CASSTGTGTEQYF. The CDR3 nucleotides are TGTGCCAGTAGTACTGGGACAGGGACCGAGCAGTACTTC.

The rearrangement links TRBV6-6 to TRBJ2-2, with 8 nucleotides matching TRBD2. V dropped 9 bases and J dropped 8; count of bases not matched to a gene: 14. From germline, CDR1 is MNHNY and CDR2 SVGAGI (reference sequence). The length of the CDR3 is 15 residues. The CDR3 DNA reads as TGTGCCAGTAGTATCTCCGGGACTAGATATGGGGAGCTGTTTTTT. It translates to CASSISGTRYGELFF.

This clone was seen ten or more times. In DNA, the CDR3 is TGTGCCAGCAGCCCGAGGGCGGGGGGATACAATGAGCAGTTCTTC. Translation: CASSPRAGGYNEQFF. The chain has TRBV5-4 and TRBJ2-1, with 8 positions matching TRBD2. V was pared by 4 bases and J by 4 bases, with 7 bases of the junction left unmatched. This CDR3 spans 15 amino acids. The germline V gene has CDR1 SGHNT and CDR2 YYREEE (reference sequence).

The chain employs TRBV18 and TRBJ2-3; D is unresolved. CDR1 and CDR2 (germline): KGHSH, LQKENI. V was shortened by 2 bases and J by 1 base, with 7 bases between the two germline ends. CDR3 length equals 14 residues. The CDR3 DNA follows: TGTGCCAGCTCACCAAACCGGGGCACAGATACGCAGTATTTT. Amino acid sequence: CASSPNRGTDTQYF.

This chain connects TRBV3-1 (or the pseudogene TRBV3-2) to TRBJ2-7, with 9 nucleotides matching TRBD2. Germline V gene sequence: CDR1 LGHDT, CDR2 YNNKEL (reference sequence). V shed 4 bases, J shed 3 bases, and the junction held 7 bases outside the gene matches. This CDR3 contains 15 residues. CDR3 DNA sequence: TGTGCCAGCAGCCGGGGCGGGGGGGCCAGCTACGAGCAGTACTTC. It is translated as CASSRGGGASYEQYF.

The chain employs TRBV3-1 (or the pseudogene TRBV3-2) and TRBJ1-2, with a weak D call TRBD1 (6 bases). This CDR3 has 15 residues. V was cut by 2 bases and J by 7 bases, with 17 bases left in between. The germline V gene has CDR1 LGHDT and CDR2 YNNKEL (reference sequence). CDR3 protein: CASSQRETGWGGYTF. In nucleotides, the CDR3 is TGTGCCAGCAGCCAAAGGGAAACAGGGTGGGGTGGCTACACCTTC.

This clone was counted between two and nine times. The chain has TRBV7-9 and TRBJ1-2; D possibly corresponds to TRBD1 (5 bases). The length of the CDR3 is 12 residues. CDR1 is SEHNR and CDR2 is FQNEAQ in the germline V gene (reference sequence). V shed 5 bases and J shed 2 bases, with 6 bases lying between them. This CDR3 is CASSGQNYGYTF. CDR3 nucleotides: TGTGCCAGCAGCGGACAAAACTATGGCTACACCTTC.

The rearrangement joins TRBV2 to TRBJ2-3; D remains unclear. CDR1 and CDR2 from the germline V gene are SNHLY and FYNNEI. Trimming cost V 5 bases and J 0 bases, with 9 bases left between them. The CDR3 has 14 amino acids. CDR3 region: CASSNSFSTDTQYF. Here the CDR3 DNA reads TGTGCCAGCAGTAACAGTTTCAGCACAGATACGCAGTATTTT.

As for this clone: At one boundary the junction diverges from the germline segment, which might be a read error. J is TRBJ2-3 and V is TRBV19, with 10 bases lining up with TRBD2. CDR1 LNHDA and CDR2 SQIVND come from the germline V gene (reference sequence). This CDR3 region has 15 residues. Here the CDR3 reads CASSIGTSAIDRQYF. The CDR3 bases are TGTGCCAGTAGTATCGGGACTAGCGCGATTGATAGGCAGTATTTT. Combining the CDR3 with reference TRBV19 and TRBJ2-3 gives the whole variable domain DGGITQSPKYLFRKEGQNVTLSCEQNLNHDAMYWYRQDPGQGLRLIYYSQIVNDFQKGDIAEGYSVSREKKESFPLTVTSAQKNPTAFYLCASSIGTSAIDRQYFGPGTRLTVL.

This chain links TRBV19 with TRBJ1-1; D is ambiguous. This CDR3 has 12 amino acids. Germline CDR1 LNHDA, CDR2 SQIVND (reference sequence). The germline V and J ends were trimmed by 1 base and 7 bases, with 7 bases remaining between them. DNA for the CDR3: TGTGCCAGTAGTATAGGGGCCCGTGAAGCTTTCTTT. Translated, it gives CASSIGAREAFF.

This CDR3 reads CASSTGGLGYTF. CDR3 coding DNA: TGTGCCAGCAGCACAGGGGGGCTCGGCTACACCTTC. The chain is built from TRBV11-2 and TRBJ1-2; 8 bases are shared with TRBD1. The ends lost 5 bases at V and 8 bases at J; junction bases unmatched: 4. The CDR3 is made up of 12 amino acids. From germline, CDR1 is SGHAT and CDR2 FQNNGV.

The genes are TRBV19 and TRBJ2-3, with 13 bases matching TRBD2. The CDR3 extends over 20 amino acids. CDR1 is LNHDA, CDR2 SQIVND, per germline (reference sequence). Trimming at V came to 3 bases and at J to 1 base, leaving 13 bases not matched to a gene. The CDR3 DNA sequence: TGTGCCAGTAGTATCCCCCGTGGACTAGCGGGGGAGGTCGGCACAGATACGCAGTATTTT. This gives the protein CASSIPRGLAGEVGTDTQYF.

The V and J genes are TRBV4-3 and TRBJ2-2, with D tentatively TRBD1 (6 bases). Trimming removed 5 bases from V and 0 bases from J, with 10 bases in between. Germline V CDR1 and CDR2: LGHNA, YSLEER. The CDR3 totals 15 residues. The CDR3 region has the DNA TGCGCCAGCAGCGGGGCAGGGGCGAACACCGGGGAGCTGTTTTTT. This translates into CASSGAGANTGELFF.

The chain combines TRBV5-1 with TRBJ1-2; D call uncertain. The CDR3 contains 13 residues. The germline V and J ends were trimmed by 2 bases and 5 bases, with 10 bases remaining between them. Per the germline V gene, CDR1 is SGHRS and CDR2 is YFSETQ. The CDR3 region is CASSFEDTYGYTF. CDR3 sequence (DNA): TGCGCCAGCAGCTTTGAGGATACTTATGGCTACACCTTC.

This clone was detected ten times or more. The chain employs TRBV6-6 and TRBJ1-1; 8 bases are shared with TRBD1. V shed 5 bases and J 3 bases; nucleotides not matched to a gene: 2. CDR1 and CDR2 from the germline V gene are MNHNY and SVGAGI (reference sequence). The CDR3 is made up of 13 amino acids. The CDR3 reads CASSQTGDTEAFF. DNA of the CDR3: TGTGCCAGCAGTCAGACAGGGGACACTGAAGCTTTCTTT.

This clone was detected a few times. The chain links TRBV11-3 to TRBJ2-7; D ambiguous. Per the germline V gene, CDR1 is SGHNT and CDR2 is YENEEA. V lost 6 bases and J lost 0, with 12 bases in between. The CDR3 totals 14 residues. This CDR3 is CASSPSPVSYEQYF. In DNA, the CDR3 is TGTGCCAGCAGTCCGTCCCCGGTCTCCTACGAGCAGTACTTC.

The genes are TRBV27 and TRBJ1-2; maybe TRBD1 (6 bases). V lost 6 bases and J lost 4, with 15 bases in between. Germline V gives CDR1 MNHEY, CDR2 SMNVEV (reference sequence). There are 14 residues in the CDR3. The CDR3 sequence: CASSSQGQFYGYTF. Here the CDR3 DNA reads TGTGCCAGCAGCTCGCAGGGGCAATTCTATGGCTACACCTTC.

The CDR3 DNA is TGCGCCAGCAGCCCGGGACTAGCGGGGGGGCCGCGGGAGACCCAGTACTTC. Translated, it gives CASSPGLAGGPRETQYF. This sequence joins TRBV5-1 and TRBJ2-5; TRBD2 aligns across 16 bases. The CDR3 has 17 amino acids. Germline loops: CDR1 SGHRS, CDR2 YFSETQ. V lost 4 bases to trimming and J lost 5 bases; unmatched junction nucleotides: 8. Based on the CDR3 plus reference TRBV5-1 and TRBJ2-5, the full variable domain is KAGVTQTPRYLIKTRGQQVTLSCSPISGHRSVSWYQQTPGQGLQFLFEYFSETQRNKGNFPGRFSGRQFSNSRSEMNVSTLELGDSALYLCASSPGLAGGPRETQYFGPGTRLLVL.